The next 30 T cell receptor beta chains were all read from a single sample in a study of T cells after posttransplantation cyclophosphamide. The table came from immunoSEQ multiplex PCR; TCRdb's copy has only in-frame clones and leaves some out. The repertoire consists of around 26,000 clones, none detected only once. Sequencing was carried out using PBMCs. The receptors derive from a woman in her 50s in good health, CMV-negative, and a related stem cell transplant donor.

This clone was detected many times. The chain uses TRBV6-5 and TRBJ1-2; TRBD1 matches 9 bases. In germline, CDR1 is MNHEY, CDR2 SVGAGI. Germline trimming cut 6 bases from V and 8 bases from J; bases unmatched to any gene: 10. This CDR3 contains 14 residues. CDR3: CASRDPGQGRGYTF. The CDR3 DNA is TGTGCCAGCAGAGATCCGGGACAGGGTCGAGGCTACACCTTC.

This clone was counted many times. The gene calls are TRBV5-1 and TRBJ2-7; 8 nucleotides agree with TRBD1. The CDR3 runs 15 residues. V shed 4 bases and J 5 bases; nucleotides not matched to a gene: 11. Germline CDR1 is SGHRS and CDR2 is YFSETQ. The chain's CDR3 is CASSPPRQGIHEQYF. DNA for the CDR3: TGCGCCAGCAGCCCTCCAAGACAGGGGATACACGAGCAGTACTTC.

This clone was observed many times. The chain uses TRBV7-2 and TRBJ1-2; 8 bases are shared with TRBD1. Per the germline V gene, CDR1 is SGHTA and CDR2 is FQGNSA. J gave up 6 bases and V 5 bases, and 5 bases lay outside the gene matches. The CDR3 loop spans 13 amino acids. Written as DNA, the CDR3 is TGTGCCAGCAGCCCGCGACAGGGGCATGGCTACACCTTC. This gives the protein CASSPRQGHGYTF. Full variable domain (rest looked up from reference TRBV7-2 and TRBJ1-2): GAGVSQSPSNKVTEKGKDVELRCDPISGHTALYWYRQSLGQGLEFLIYFQGNSAPDKSGLPSDRFSAERTGGSVSTLTIQRTQQEDSAVYLCASSPRQGHGYTFGSGTRLTVV.

At least ten counts were recorded for this clone. The chain uses TRBV7-3 and TRBJ2-1; TRBD2 is a possible D gene (7 bases). CDR3 size: 13 residues. Trimming took 2 bases from V and 8 from J, leaving 10 bases between them. Looked up from germline, CDR1 is SGHTA and CDR2 is FQGTGA. This CDR3 is CASSLGGGDEQFF. CDR3 in DNA: TGTGCCAGCAGCTTAGGAGGGGGGGATGAGCAGTTCTTC. Together with reference TRBV7-3 and TRBJ2-1, the CDR3 gives the full variable domain: GAGVSQTPSNKVTEKGKYVELRCDPISGHTALYWYRQSLGQGPEFLIYFQGTGAADDSGLPNDRFFAVRPEGSVSTLKIQRTERGDSAVYLCASSLGGGDEQFFGPGTRLTVL.

This clone appeared many times. The chain joins TRBV11-2 to TRBJ2-2; 8 nucleotides line up with TRBD1. The CDR3 runs to 17 residues. Germline-derived CDR1 and CDR2 are SGHAT and FQNNGV. Losses at the gene ends were 1 base for V and 0 bases for J; bases not matched to a gene: 4. The CDR3 DNA sequence: TGTGCCAGCAGCTTAGCCCGGGGACAGGCGAACACCGGGGAGCTGTTTTTT. This gives the protein CASSLARGQANTGELFF.

This clone was observed at least ten times. The chain joins TRBV20-1 to TRBJ2-3; the D is unclear. CDR3 length: 11 residues. The ends were cut back, 2 bases at V and 4 bases at J, with 4 bases in the middle. Germline V gives CDR1 DFQATT, CDR2 SNEGSKA (reference sequence). The CDR3 spells CSARRADTQYF. The CDR3 region has the DNA TGCAGTGCTAGACGGGCAGATACGCAGTATTTT.

Many counts were recorded for this clone. The chain is built from TRBV28 and TRBJ2-3, with 11 bases matching TRBD2. The V and J ends lost 7 bases and 0 bases, in that order; junction bases with no gene match: 18. The CDR3 is 20 amino acids. CDR1 is MDHEN, CDR2 SYDVKM, per germline. The chain's CDR3 is CASTIIRRASGRSSTDTQYF. The CDR3 nucleotides read TGTGCCAGCACTATCATCCGCCGGGCTAGCGGGAGGTCCAGCACAGATACGCAGTATTTT.

This clone was seen repeatedly, ten times or more. In DNA form, the CDR3 reads TGCGCCAGCAGCTTGGTAGGGGTGCCTAATGAAAAACTGTTTTTT. Translation: CASSLVGVPNEKLFF. V and J are TRBV5-1 and TRBJ1-4; tentatively, D is TRBD1 (5 bases). The CDR3 is 15 amino acids. Germline-derived CDR1 and CDR2 are SGHRS and YFSETQ. V lost 0 bases to trimming and J lost 3 bases, with 9 bases between them.

This clone was recorded at least ten times. The J gene is TRBJ1-1, the V gene TRBV19; TRBD1 might be the D (6 bases). With 4 bases removed from V and 1 base from J, the gap between germline ends came to 25 bases. This CDR3 is built from 19 residues. Germline CDR1 and CDR2: LNHDA and SQIVND (reference sequence). Here the CDR3 DNA reads TGTGCCAGTAGTAGAACCTATAAGTCGACAGGAGGCCCGAACACTGAAGCTTTCTTT. It encodes CASSRTYKSTGGPNTEAFF.

This clone was seen many times. The chain recombines TRBV7-9 with TRBJ1-5; the match to TRBD1 covers 8 bases. This CDR3 has 15 residues. Germline CDR1 SEHNR, CDR2 FQNEAQ (reference sequence). Germline trimming cut 5 bases from V and 2 bases from J; bases unmatched to any gene: 5. CDR3 in amino acids: CASSRQGMGNQPQHF. The DNA of the CDR3 is TGTGCCAGCAGCCGACAGGGGATGGGCAATCAGCCCCAGCATTTT.

This clone is classed as medium-sized. The chain links TRBV7-2 to TRBJ1-5, with D tentatively TRBD1 (5 bases). The CDR3 extends over 15 amino acids. The germline gives CDR1 SGHTA, CDR2 FQGNSA. V was cut by 5 bases and J by 4 bases, with 15 bases left in between. The CDR3 bases are TGTGCCAGCAGCCAAGGCCGGACAAAGAATCAGCCCCAGCATTTT. Protein product: CASSQGRTKNQPQHF.

This clone was counted at least ten times. The chain uses TRBV27 and TRBJ2-1, with TRBD1 matching 8 bases. The junction had 9 bases not matched to a gene; V was cut back by 6 bases and J by 5 bases. The germline CDR1 and CDR2 sequences are MNHEY and SMNVEV (reference sequence). There are 15 residues in the CDR3. The CDR3: CASSPRGPTHNEQFF. The CDR3 bases are TGTGCCAGCAGCCCCAGGGGGCCCACCCACAATGAGCAGTTCTTC.

Ten or more counts support this clone. The V and J genes are TRBV5-1 and TRBJ2-7, with 14 bases fitting TRBD2. V shed 5 bases and J 4 bases; nucleotides not matched to a gene: 5. Per the germline V gene, CDR1 is SGHRS and CDR2 is YFSETQ. The CDR3 runs to 15 residues. The CDR3 loop reads CASRPGLAGAYEQYF. The CDR3 region has the DNA TGCGCCAGCAGGCCGGGACTAGCGGGGGCTTACGAGCAGTACTTC. The complete variable domain, with remaining parts taken from reference TRBV5-1 and TRBJ2-7, reads KAGVTQTPRYLIKTRGQQVTLSCSPISGHRSVSWYQQTPGQGLQFLFEYFSETQRNKGNFPGRFSGRQFSNSRSEMNVSTLELGDSALYLCASRPGLAGAYEQYFGPGTRLTVT.

This clone occurred many times. The chain recombines TRBV23-1 with TRBJ2-2; 12 bases match TRBD1. TRBV23-1 carries the ORF label, with uncertain function. This CDR3 region has 17 residues. V lost 2 bases to trimming and J lost 5 bases; unmatched junction nucleotides: 6. In nucleotides, the CDR3 is TGCGCCAGCAGTCAAGACCGGGACAGGGGGCGGACCGGGGAGCTGTTTTTT. Its translation is CASSQDRDRGRTGELFF.

This clone has a count of ten or more. The CDR3 DNA reads as TGTGCCAGCAGTTCGGACAGTTTAAATGAAAAACTGTTTTTT. Translation gives CASSSDSLNEKLFF. The rearrangement links TRBV7-2 to TRBJ1-4; D might be TRBD1 (6 bases). Trimming removed 6 bases from V and 5 bases from J, with 13 bases in between. This CDR3 spans 14 amino acids. CDR1 and CDR2 (germline): SGHTA, FQGNSA.

This clone has at least ten counts. The sample contains more than one DNA sequence encoding this CDR3. J is TRBJ2-3 and V is TRBV7-8, with a tentative D call TRBD2 (5 bases). Trimming took 4 bases from V and 3 from J, leaving 14 bases between them. Germline V gene sequence: CDR1 SGHVS, CDR2 FQNEAQ. The CDR3 contains 15 residues. CDR3 coding DNA: TGTGCCAGCAGCTCCCCGGGATTAGGTACAGATACGCAGTATTTT. Its translation: CASSSPGLGTDTQYF.

Ten or more counts support this clone. V gene TRBV11-3 combines with J gene TRBJ2-1; TRBD2 matches 7 bases. Germline V gene data show CDR1 as SGHNT and CDR2 as YENEEA. This CDR3 has 15 residues. Trimming cost V 1 base and J 9 bases; bases outside gene matches: 9. The CDR3 DNA follows: TGTGCCAGCAGCTTAGCTGCGGGAGAAGGGCTTGAGCAGTTCTTC. Its translation is CASSLAAGEGLEQFF.

This clone came up many times. The chain recombines TRBV15 with TRBJ1-2; 11 positions match TRBD1. The length of the CDR3 is 15 residues. Trimming removed 3 bases from V and 3 bases from J; junction bases left unmatched: 3. Germline loops: CDR1 LNHNV, CDR2 YYDKDF (reference sequence). The CDR3 reads CATSRGQGVDYGYTF. CDR3 DNA sequence: TGTGCCACCAGCAGGGGACAGGGGGTCGACTATGGCTACACCTTC.

This clone was observed at least ten times. J is TRBJ1-2 and V is TRBV29-1; TRBD1 is a possible D gene (5 bases). From germline, CDR1 is SQVTM and CDR2 ANQGSEA. The V and J ends lost 1 base and 4 bases respectively, with 13 bases between them. The CDR3 is made up of 14 amino acids. In DNA form, the CDR3 reads TGCAGCGTTGAAGGGAGGGGACTTATCTATGGCTACACCTTC. This translates into CSVEGRGLIYGYTF.

Ten or more counts support this clone. The rearrangement uses TRBV7-9 and TRBJ2-6; 9 nucleotides agree with TRBD1. The J segment lost 4 bases and the V segment lost 6 bases, leaving 10 bases of the junction unmatched. Germline lookup yields CDR1 SEHNR and CDR2 FQNEAQ (reference sequence). The CDR3 is 17 amino acids. The CDR3 bases are TGTGCCAGCAGACCTGACAGGGGGATTTCCGGGGCCAACGTCCTGACTTTC. Encoded protein: CASRPDRGISGANVLTF.

This clone appeared a few times. This may stem from a read error, because a much larger clone lies one nucleotide away. This chain joins TRBV7-2 and TRBJ2-4, with a tentative D call TRBD2 (6 bases). V lost 5 bases and J lost 6, with 20 bases in between. Germline values: CDR1 SGHTA, CDR2 FQGNSA. The CDR3 runs to 16 residues. CDR3 coding DNA: TGTGCCAGCAGCAAAAGACCGGCGGGGAGGACAAACATTCAGTACTTC. This translates into CASSKRPAGRTNIQYF.

This clone was seen repeatedly, ten times or more. The chain is built from TRBV7-9 and TRBJ2-7, with D uncertain. V was trimmed by 2 bases and J by 7 bases, leaving 6 bases between them. The CDR3 sequence is 11 residues long. Germline values: CDR1 SEHNR, CDR2 FQNEAQ (reference sequence). In DNA, the CDR3 is TGTGCCAGCAGCTTATACCAGGAGCAGTACTTC. It yields the protein CASSLYQEQYF. Complete variable domain (other parts from reference TRBV7-9 and TRBJ2-7): DTGVSQNPRHKITKRGQNVTFRCDPISEHNRLYWYRQTLGQGPEFLTYFQNEAQLEKSRLLSDRFSAERPKGSFSTLEIQRTEQGDSAMYLCASSLYQEQYFGPGTRLTVT.

In its sample, this clone was seen many times. The chain links TRBV5-1 to TRBJ1-1; 7 nucleotides align to TRBD1. This CDR3 spans 14 amino acids. Germline loops: CDR1 SGHRS, CDR2 YFSETQ. The V gene end was trimmed by 3 bases and the J gene end by 1 base; junction bases not matched to a gene: 3. The CDR3 nucleotides read TGCGCCAGCAGCTGGGACAGCCCGAACACTGAAGCTTTCTTT. This sequence encodes CASSWDSPNTEAFF.

In this sample, this clone turned up many times. This sequence joins TRBV7-7 and TRBJ2-7; a weak D match, TRBD1 (6 bases). Germline V gene data show CDR1 as SSHAT and CDR2 as FNYEAQ (reference sequence). Between the trimmed V and J ends, which lost 5 bases and 6 bases, there was a span of 14 bases. The CDR3 contains 13 residues. The CDR3 DNA is TGTGCCAGCAGCCCAAACAGGGAATCCGAGCAGTACTTC. Its protein is CASSPNRESEQYF.

Ten or more counts support this clone. The chain links TRBV9 to TRBJ2-2, with a weak D call TRBD1 (6 bases). Trimming removed 0 bases from V and 5 bases from J, with 8 bases in between. Germline V lookup: CDR1 SGDLS, CDR2 YYNGEE. The CDR3 loop spans 14 amino acids. CDR3 nucleotides: TGTGCCAGCAGCGTAGACAGGGTTACCGGGGAGCTGTTTTTT. Translation gives CASSVDRVTGELFF.

This clone was seen repeatedly, ten times or more. V usage is TRBV7-2 and J usage is TRBJ1-6, with TRBD1 as a possible D gene (6 bases). V shed 6 bases and J shed 7 bases, with 16 bases lying between them. The germline V gene has CDR1 SGHTA and CDR2 FQGNSA. This CDR3 has 15 amino acids. This CDR3 is CASRPDSMPNSPLHF. Here the CDR3 DNA reads TGTGCCAGCAGACCGGACAGTATGCCGAATTCACCCCTCCACTTT.

Many counts were recorded for this clone. The rearrangement links TRBV27 to TRBJ2-2; 7 nucleotides agree with TRBD1. CDR1 and CDR2 from the germline V gene are MNHEY and SMNVEV (reference sequence). This CDR3 has 16 residues. Unmatched junction bases numbered 12, after V lost 6 bases and J lost 5 bases. The CDR3 reads CASRATAGGLTGELFF. CDR3 DNA sequence: TGTGCCAGCAGGGCTACGGCAGGGGGTTTGACCGGGGAGCTGTTTTTT.

The sample holds many counts of this clone. The chain links TRBV29-1 to TRBJ2-1; 8 bases fit TRBD2. This CDR3 is built from 15 residues. Germline CDR1 and CDR2: SQVTM and ANQGSEA. The trim removed 0 bases at V and 5 bases at J, leaving 6 bases unmatched. The CDR3 loop reads CSVEDRSGVNNEQFF. In DNA, the CDR3 is TGCAGCGTTGAAGATCGTAGCGGGGTAAACAATGAGCAGTTCTTC.

As to this clone: It may be a read error: a sequence one base away is much more abundant. Distinct nucleotide sequences in the sample also encode this CDR3. The chain recombines TRBV19 with TRBJ1-5; maybe TRBD1 (5 bases). The V gene's germline CDR1 is LNHDA and CDR2 SQIVND (reference sequence). The V end lost 6 bases, the J end lost 7 bases, and 16 bases lay between the germline ends. CDR3 size: 14 residues. This chain's CDR3 is CASRPDSVGQPQHF. CDR3 nucleotide sequence: TGTGCCAGTAGGCCAGACAGTGTAGGACAGCCCCAGCATTTT.

This clone was seen repeatedly, ten times or more. The J gene is TRBJ1-2, the V gene TRBV4-3, with D hard to call. V was clipped by 0 bases and J by 8 bases, with 7 bases between them. Looked up from germline, CDR1 is LGHNA and CDR2 is YSLEER. There are 12 residues in the CDR3. The CDR3 coding sequence is TGCGCCAGCAGCCAAGAGGGAGGGGGCTACACCTTC. Amino acid sequence: CASSQEGGGYTF.